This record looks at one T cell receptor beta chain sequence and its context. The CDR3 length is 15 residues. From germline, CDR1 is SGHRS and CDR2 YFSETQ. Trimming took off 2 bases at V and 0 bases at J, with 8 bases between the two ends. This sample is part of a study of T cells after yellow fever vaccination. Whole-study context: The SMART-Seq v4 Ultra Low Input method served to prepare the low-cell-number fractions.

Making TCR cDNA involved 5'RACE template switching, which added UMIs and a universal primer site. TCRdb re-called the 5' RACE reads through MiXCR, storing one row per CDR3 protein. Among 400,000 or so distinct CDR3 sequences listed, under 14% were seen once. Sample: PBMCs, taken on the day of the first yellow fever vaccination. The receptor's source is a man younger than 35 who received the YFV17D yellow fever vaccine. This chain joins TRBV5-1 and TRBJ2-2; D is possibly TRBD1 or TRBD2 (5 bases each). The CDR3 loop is CASSFLGPNTGELFF. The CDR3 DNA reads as TGCGCCAGCAGCTTTCTGGGACCGAACACCGGGGAGCTGTTTTTT.